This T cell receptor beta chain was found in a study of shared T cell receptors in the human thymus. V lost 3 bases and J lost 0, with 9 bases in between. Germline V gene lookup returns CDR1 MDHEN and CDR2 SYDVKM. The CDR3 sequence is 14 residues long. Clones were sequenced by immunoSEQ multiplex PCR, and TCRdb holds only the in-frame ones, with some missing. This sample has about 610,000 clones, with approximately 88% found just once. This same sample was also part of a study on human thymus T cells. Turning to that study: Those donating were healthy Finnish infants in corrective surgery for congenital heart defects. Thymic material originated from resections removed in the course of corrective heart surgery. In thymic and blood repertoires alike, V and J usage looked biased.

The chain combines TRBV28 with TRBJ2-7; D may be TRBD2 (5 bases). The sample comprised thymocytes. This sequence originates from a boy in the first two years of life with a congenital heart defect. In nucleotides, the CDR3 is TGTGCCAGCAGTTTGAGGGTTAGCTCCTACGAGCAGTACTTC. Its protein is CASSLRVSSYEQYF.